The present entry profiles one T cell receptor (beta chain) with its context. Its antigen is unknown. PCR used 60 Vbeta primers and 13 Jbeta primers. Sequencing used immunoSEQ multiplex PCR; TCRdb keeps in-frame clones, though not all of them. The sample yields roughly 100,000 clones, just over 70% seen once. Germline V gives CDR1 MDHEN, CDR2 SYDVKM. V dropped 7 bases and J dropped 4 bases, with 7 bases sitting between them. CDR3 length: 11 amino acids. This record comes from a study of cytomegalovirus exposure and HLA in healthy donors. The study's findings and limits: Within the data, a cluster of highly shared sequence variants was likely a sequencing artifact. An analysis done earlier found most TCR beta V segments productive about 87% or about 30% of the time.

What was sequenced was PBMCs. V is TRBV28 and J is TRBJ1-1; D call uncertain. This TCR was sampled from a boy aged 5-17 years in good health and CMV-seronegative. Here the CDR3 DNA reads TGTGCCAGCATGGAGGCCACTGAAGCTTTCTTT. Its protein is CASMEATEAFF.